The present TCR beta chain was sequenced within a study of T cell responses to AZD1222 COVID-19 vaccine (dated by TCRdb to 2020 to 2022). Study-wide context: A total of 230 to 250 trial participants underwent TCR sequencing, of whom around 210 had received two doses of AZD1222 and some 25 had received two doses of the MenACWY control vaccine. Trial participants were enrolled into age subgroups of 18-55, 56-69 and 70-plus years, which contained about 150, 27 and 61 TCR-sequenced participants, respectively. What the study reported, not specific to this receptor: Only five or six AZD1222 recipients were SARS-CoV-2 seropositive at baseline, limiting conclusions about previously exposed vaccinees. After two AZD1222 doses, spike-specific TCR breadth and depth were significantly higher than at day 0 and than in MenACWY recipients. No day 14 peak-response samples were available, so repertoires were characterized only after the peak T cell response. The vaccine-associated CD4 TCRs covered the entire spike protein, and the dominant responses fell in regions 160-218 and 743-854. The 56-69-year group was small, and its depth increase did not reach significance, likely because of low power. Epitopes outside the regions mutated in the B.1.351 and B.1.1.7 variants were reportedly recognized by nearly half of the unique spike-specific TCRs. Participants were mostly white British, with more females than males. The authors suggested clonal diversity may have been underestimated.

Explained via the paper, the time point label denotes: baseline before first vaccination. The treatment or condition label for this specimen denotes: meningococcal conjugate vaccine given as trial control. Vaccinee samples were obtained from the UK trials COV001 and COV002, which included a single-blind randomized controlled phase 2/3 trial of AZD1222 (ChAdOx1 nCoV-19) in healthy adults. Trial participant PBMC samples were collected at day 0 and day 28 after the second dose for TCRbeta chain sequencing. V is cut by 5 bases and J by 1 base, and the space between the germline ends is 10 bases. CDR3 length: 14 amino acids, cysteine to phenylalanine. The kept DNA is CDR3 alone, 42 bases in frame from the first base. Sequences SEHNR (CDR1) and FQNEAQ (CDR2) are obtained from the germline V gene (reference sequence). In the case of this clone: Its recognized antigen is unknown. No quality values exist for individual bases; no much larger clone is one base distant.

The CDR3 regions of human TCRbeta chains were subjected to immunosequencing. The authors processed their data as follows. TCRs in the repertoires were matched against a reference library of SARS-CoV-2-specific TCRs that had been generated with the MIRA antigen-specificity platform. Breadth was defined as the fraction of unique TCRs that were SARS-CoV-2-associated. Depth was defined as the fraction of total T cells that were SARS-CoV-2-associated. Using the MIRA data, each spike-specific TCR was mapped to the spike region that the TCR reacts to and placed in a CD4 or CD8 class. Log10-transformed breadth and depth values were compared by one-way ANOVA with Sidak's multiple comparisons tests. As stored in TCRdb, this immuneACCESS dataset retains in-frame rearrangements with V and J assigned. A fraction of the clones does not appear; measured against another copy, unresolved V genes explain less than half of the discrepancy, and the remainder lacks a known reason. The V and J calls and clone size were taken over from that table, and D and trimming were inferred from the DNA. The table for this sample lists some 89,000 clones; 88% of them were counted only once. 4.7% of the sample rests with the top ten.

This receptor was obtained from an adult in good health. The chain couples TRBV7-9 to TRBJ2-3, with TRBD2 perhaps the D gene, on 6 matching bases. This sample comprised peripheral blood, obtained on day 0 of MenACWY control vaccination. The DNA sequence reads TGTGCCAGCAGCACGACTAGAGGCACAGATACGCAGTATTTT. The encoded protein is CASSTTRGTDTQYF.